These T cell receptor beta chains were read from a single sample in a study of identical twins. TCRdb re-derived calls from the 5' RACE reads in MiXCR, one entry per CDR3 protein. The sample lists fewer than 550,000 distinct CDR3 sequences, about 16% seen once, with roughly 0.46% in the top ten. This sample also appeared in a second study, on yellow fever vaccine responses in identical twins.

The specimen was CD4+ T cells sorted from blood. The receptors stem from a woman between 18 and 29 years old in good health. The CDR3 runs from the conserved cysteine through the conserved F or W. A D gene is named only where the DNA matches it firmly. Clone sizes are given selectively: once, few, many, or a class where the clone is expanded.

v_call,d_call,clone_size,j_call,cdr3_nt,cdr3_aa
TRBV5-5,TRBD2,-,TRBJ2-1,TGTGCCAGCAGCTTGTTTTGGTCGGGGGGGAATTACAATGAGCAGTTCTTC,CASSLFWSGGNYNEQFF
TRBV3-1,-,-,TRBJ2-5,TGTGCCAGCAGCCTCCTTGGGGGTAGCGAGACCCAGTACTTC,CASSLLGGSETQYF
TRBV12-3/TRBV12-4,-,few,TRBJ2-3,TGTGCCAGCAAGACCCAGCAGGGAGTGGGCACAGATACGCAGTATTTT,CASKTQQGVGTDTQYF
TRBV6-1,-,few,TRBJ2-2,TGTGCCAGCACCCAGGAGGCGAACACCGGGGAGCTGTTTTTT,CASTQEANTGELFF
TRBV2,-,-,TRBJ2-2,TGTGCCAGCAGTCCCATTGGGGAGACCGGGGAGCTGTTTTTT,CASSPIGETGELFF
TRBV27,-,few,TRBJ2-6,TGTGCCAGCAGTGAACCAGGAGCTGGGGCCAACGTCCTGACTTTC,CASSEPGAGANVLTF
TRBV6-1,TRBD2,-,TRBJ2-7,TGTGCCAGCAGTGACAAGTACGAAGGGTCTAGCGGGAGCTTCGAGCAGTACTTC,CASSDKYEGSSGSFEQYF
TRBV24-1,TRBD1,-,TRBJ2-1,TGTGCCACCAGTGATTGGGGACAGGGTTTCGGGTACAATGAGCAGTTCTTC,CATSDWGQGFGYNEQFF
TRBV20-1,TRBD1,few,TRBJ2-3,TGCAGTGCTGTCCGGGACAGGGGTTTATTGAGCACAGATACGCAGTATTTT,CSAVRDRGLLSTDTQYF
TRBV3-1,TRBD2,-,TRBJ2-1,TGTGCCAGCAGCCCCTGGGCGGGAGGGCTGGATGAGCAGTTCTTC,CASSPWAGGLDEQFF
TRBV24-1,TRBD1,-,TRBJ2-1,TGTGCCACCAGTGATTCGGGCAGGGGGCAGGGAAATGAGCAGTTCTTC,CATSDSGRGQGNEQFF
TRBV15,-,-,TRBJ2-1,TGTGCCACCAGCGTCAGGGGTCCATACAATGAGCAGTTCTTC,CATSVRGPYNEQFF
TRBV10-3,TRBD2,-,TRBJ2-7,TGTGCCATCAGTGATCCTAGCGGGAGGGCCCCCTACGAGCAGTACTTC,CAISDPSGRAPYEQYF
TRBV24-1,-,-,TRBJ2-3,TGTGCCACCAGTGGAGCGTCGCGAACAGATACGCAGTATTTT,CATSGASRTDTQYF
TRBV20-1,-,-,TRBJ2-4,TGCAGTGCTGAGACTCCAGTAGAAAAAAAAAACATTCAGTACTTC,CSAETPVEKKNIQYF
TRBV12-3/TRBV12-4,-,-,TRBJ2-3,TGTGCCAGCAGTTTTAGACTGAGCACAGATACGCAGTATTTT,CASSFRLSTDTQYF
TRBV14,TRBD1,few,TRBJ2-5,TGTGCCAGCAGCCACCAGAACGACAGGGAAGAGACCCAGTACTTC,CASSHQNDREETQYF
TRBV3-1,TRBD2,-,TRBJ2-1,TGTGCCAGCAGCCAAGGGAGCGGGAAAAGGTACAATGAGCAGTTCTTC,CASSQGSGKRYNEQFF
TRBV20-1,-,once,TRBJ1-1,TGCAGTGCTGTCAGGGGCCCTAAGAACACTGAAGCTTTCTTT,CSAVRGPKNTEAFF
TRBV29-1,-,many,TRBJ2-7,TGCAGCGTTTATTCTGGAACGGGAGAGCAGTACTTC,CSVYSGTGEQYF
TRBV5-6,-,-,TRBJ2-3,TGTGCCAGCAGCTTGGCCCGGCAGTTCACAGATACGCAGTATTTT,CASSLARQFTDTQYF
TRBV5-1,-,-,TRBJ1-1,TGCGCCAGCAGCTTGGGGCCAGGGAGGGGAAACACTGAAGCTTTCTTT,CASSLGPGRGNTEAFF
TRBV5-1,TRBD2,-,TRBJ2-1,TGCGCCAGCAGTCCTGGGACTAGCGGGCAGTATGGGGGGCAGTTCTTC,CASSPGTSGQYGGQFF
TRBV6-5,TRBD2,once,TRBJ2-2,TGTGCCAGCAGTTACAGTGGACTAGCAGGCACCGGGGAGCTGTTTTTT,CASSYSGLAGTGELFF
TRBV19,-,few,TRBJ2-5,TGTGCCAGTACCGCTGGGGAGACCCAGTACTTC,CASTAGETQYF
TRBV28,TRBD2,few,TRBJ2-4,TGTGCCAGCAGTCCACGACTAGCGGGAGGGCACATTCAGTACTTC,CASSPRLAGGHIQYF
TRBV10-3,TRBD2,few,TRBJ2-7,TGTGCCATCAGGAGCGGGAAAACCCACGAGCAGTACTTC,CAIRSGKTHEQYF
TRBV12-3/TRBV12-4,TRBD2,many,TRBJ2-7,TGTGCCAGCAGCAACCCCCCCCGTCTAGCGGGAAAGGGTGAGCAGTACTTC,CASSNPPRLAGKGEQYF
TRBV6-1,-,-,TRBJ1-1,TGTGCCAGCAGTGTAAGAACCTGGCAGGGGTATACGAACACTGAAGCTTTCTTT,CASSVRTWQGYTNTEAFF
TRBV12-3/TRBV12-4,-,many,TRBJ1-6,TGTGCCAGCAAGCCCGGGGGCTCCTATAATTCACCCCTCCACTTT,CASKPGGSYNSPLHF
TRBV7-6,TRBD2,-,TRBJ2-1,TGTGCCAGCAGCTTAAAAACTAGCGCCCACAATGAGCAGTTCTTC,CASSLKTSAHNEQFF
TRBV29-1,TRBD2,many,TRBJ2-1,TGCAGCCACCCGGCGGGGGGGCAACGGGATGAGCAGTTCTTC,CSHPAGGQRDEQFF
TRBV24-1,TRBD2,-,TRBJ2-3,TGTGCCACCAGTGTGAAGACTAGCGGGGGCACAGATACGCAGTATTTT,CATSVKTSGGTDTQYF
TRBV12-3/TRBV12-4,-,many,TRBJ2-7,TGTGCCAGCAGTTTAGGCCGAGGTGGCATCACCTACGAGCAGTACTTC,CASSLGRGGITYEQYF
TRBV6-4,TRBD2,-,TRBJ2-5,TGTGCCAGCAACGCGGGAGAGTACCAAGAGACCCAGTACTTC,CASNAGEYQETQYF
TRBV6-2/TRBV6-3,-,few,TRBJ2-4,TGTGCCAGCCGCTATTCTTCGGACGTGACCAGAAACATTCAGTACTTC,CASRYSSDVTRNIQYF
TRBV9,-,-,TRBJ2-7,TGTGCCAGCAGCGTAGGGCAGGGAATCTCCTACGAGCAGTACTTC,CASSVGQGISYEQYF
TRBV11-2,-,many,TRBJ2-1,TGTGCCAGCAGCTTACGCCCGGGGCGGGGCTACTACAATGAGCAGTTCTTC,CASSLRPGRGYYNEQFF
TRBV27,-,many,TRBJ2-7,TGTGCCAGCAGCCCCGGAGGGAACTACGAGCAGTACTTC,CASSPGGNYEQYF
TRBV4-2,TRBD2,-,TRBJ2-5,TGTGCCAGCAGCCAAGATTTGAGCGGGGGCCTTCAAGAGACCCAGTACTTC,CASSQDLSGGLQETQYF
TRBV5-1,TRBD2,few,TRBJ2-5,TGCGCCAGCAGCCAAGGGACTAGCGGGGGGCTCGGGGAGACCCAGTACTTC,CASSQGTSGGLGETQYF
TRBV2,TRBD1,few,TRBJ2-2,TGTGCCAGCACTGCGGACAGGGCGCATACCGGGGAGCTGTTTTTT,CASTADRAHTGELFF
TRBV12-3/TRBV12-4,-,few,TRBJ1-6,TGTGCCAGCAGGTTAGACAGCTATGAGAATTCACCCCTCCACTTT,CASRLDSYENSPLHF
TRBV3-1,TRBD1,-,TRBJ1-1,TGTGCCAGCAGCCACTATCAGGGGGGGACTGAAGCTTTCTTT,CASSHYQGGTEAFF
TRBV24-1,-,many,TRBJ2-1,TGTGCCACCAGTGGGCAACCGACAGGTCTCTTATCAAGTCATGAGCAGTTCTTC,CATSGQPTGLLSSHEQFF
TRBV5-1,TRBD2,few,TRBJ2-2,TGCGCCAGCAGCACCGACAGACTAGCGGGGGGTAGACTCAACACCGGGGAGCTGTTTTTT,CASSTDRLAGGRLNTGELFF
TRBV28,-,-,TRBJ1-2,TGTGCCAGCAGTCCCACGGGGAGTTTCTATGGCTACACCTTC,CASSPTGSFYGYTF
TRBV5-1,-,many,TRBJ2-5,TGCGCCAGCAGCTCCGGACAGCCTCAAGAGACCCAGTACTTC,CASSSGQPQETQYF
TRBV20-1,-,-,TRBJ2-7,TGCAGTGCTAGAATACGGGACAAGTCCTACGAGCAGTACTTC,CSARIRDKSYEQYF
TRBV7-9,-,few,TRBJ2-1,TGTGCCAGCACGAGACAGGAACTATACAATGAGCAGTTCTTC,CASTRQELYNEQFF
TRBV5-1,-,few,TRBJ2-5,TGCGCCAGCGGACAGACCCAAGAGACCCAGTACTTC,CASGQTQETQYF
TRBV10-1,-,-,TRBJ2-2,TGCGCCAGCAGTGCATGGAGGGCCGACGGGGAGCTGTTTTTT,CASSAWRADGELFF